These T cell receptor beta chains were read from a single sample in a study of identical twins. Using its own MiXCR run on the 5' RACE reads, TCRdb lists one record per CDR3 protein. The table includes 1.5 million or so distinct CDR3 sequences, about 30% detected once. Material for sequencing was cord blood. These receptors all come from a newborn girl in good health. CDR3s include the opening cysteine and the closing phenylalanine or tryptophan. Rows give clone size only sometimes, using once, few, many, or a class for an expanded clone.

clone_size v_call cdr3_aa
few TRBV5-6 CASSLRTREETQYF
. TRBV2 CASSGGRQTQYF
few TRBV3-1 CASSQAGDTGELFF
. TRBV4-1 CASSQDGLAAGWDTQYF
. TRBV14 CASSSRPGASTDTQYF
. TRBV2 CASLAGLNEQYF
many TRBV20-1 CSARHTQYF
many TRBV20-1 CSALRDTYEQYF
. TRBV28 CASSSQLFVWSSLTPYNEQFF
few TRBV20-1 CSARDFWASGGHNEQFF
. TRBV7-9 CASRRIQGGTEAFF
many TRBV7-8 CASSLRAGGNYEQYF
. TRBV6-1 CASSDRGVGPQHF
few TRBV4-1 CASSQGHSEQYF
. TRBV5-1 CASSHDGQGYNSPLHF
few TRBV24-1 CATSEQGKEQYF
. TRBV12-3/TRBV12-4 CASSFAQGTTGELFF
once TRBV28 CASSKWGILTGGSGANVLTF
. TRBV6-1 CASSEALGVGDTQYF
few TRBV11-2 CASSLGSLPNNEQFF